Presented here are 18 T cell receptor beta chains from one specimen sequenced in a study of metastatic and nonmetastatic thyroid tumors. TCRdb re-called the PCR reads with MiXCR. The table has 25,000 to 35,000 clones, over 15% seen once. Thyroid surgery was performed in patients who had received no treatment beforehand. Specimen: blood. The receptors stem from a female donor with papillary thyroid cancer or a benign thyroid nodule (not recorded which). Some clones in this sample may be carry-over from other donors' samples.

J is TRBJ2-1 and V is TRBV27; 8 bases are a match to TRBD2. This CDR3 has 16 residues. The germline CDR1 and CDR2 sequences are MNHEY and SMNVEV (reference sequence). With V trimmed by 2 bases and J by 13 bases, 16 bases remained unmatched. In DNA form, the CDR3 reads TGTGCCAGCAGTTTACTGACTATCGGGAGGGCCCCCGATCAGTTCTTC. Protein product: CASSLLTIGRAPDQFF.

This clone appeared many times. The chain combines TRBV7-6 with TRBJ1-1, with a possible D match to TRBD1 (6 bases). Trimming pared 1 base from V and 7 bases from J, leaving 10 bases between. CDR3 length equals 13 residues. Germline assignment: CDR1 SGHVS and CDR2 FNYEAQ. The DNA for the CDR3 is TGTGCCAGCAGCTTAGAAGGGGGGAATGAAGCTTTCTTT. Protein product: CASSLEGGNEAFF.

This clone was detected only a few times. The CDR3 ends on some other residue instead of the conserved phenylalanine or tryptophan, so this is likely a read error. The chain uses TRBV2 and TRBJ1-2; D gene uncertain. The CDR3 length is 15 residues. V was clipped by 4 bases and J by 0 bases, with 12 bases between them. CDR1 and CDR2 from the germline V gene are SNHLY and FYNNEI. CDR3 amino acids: CASSGKGGTNYGYTL. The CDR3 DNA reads TGTGCCAGCAGTGGAAAGGGAGGGACTAACTATGGCTACACCCTC.

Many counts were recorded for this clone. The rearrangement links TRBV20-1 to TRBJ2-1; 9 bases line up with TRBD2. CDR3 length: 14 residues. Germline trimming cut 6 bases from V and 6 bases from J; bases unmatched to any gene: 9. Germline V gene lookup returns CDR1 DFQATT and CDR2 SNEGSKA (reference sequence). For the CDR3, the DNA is TGCAGTGCAGAACCTAGCGGGGCTCGCAATGAGCAGTTCTTC. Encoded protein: CSAEPSGARNEQFF.

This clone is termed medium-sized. The CDR3 is CASTSGPSYEQYF. Written as DNA, the CDR3 is TGTGCCAGCACCTCGGGGCCGAGCTACGAGCAGTACTTC. The chain recombines TRBV28 with TRBJ2-7, with D possibly being TRBD1 or TRBD2 (5 bases each). V was pared by 7 bases and J by 3 bases, with 13 bases between. Germline V gene lookup returns CDR1 MDHEN and CDR2 SYDVKM. The CDR3 runs to 13 residues. Looking up the rest from reference TRBV28 and TRBJ2-7 gives the full variable domain: DVKVTQSSRYLVKRTGEKVFLECVQDMDHENMFWYRQDPGLGLRLIYFSYDVKMKEKGDIPEGYSVSREKKERFSLILESASTNQTSMYLCASTSGPSYEQYFGPGTRLTVT.

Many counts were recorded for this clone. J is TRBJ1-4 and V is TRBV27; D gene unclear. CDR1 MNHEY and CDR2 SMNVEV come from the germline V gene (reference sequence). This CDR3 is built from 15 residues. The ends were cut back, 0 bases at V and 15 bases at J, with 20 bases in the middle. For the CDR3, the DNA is TGTGCCAGCAGTTTATCCCCCTTATCGGGCGCCGGGTTGTTTTTT. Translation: CASSLSPLSGAGLFF.

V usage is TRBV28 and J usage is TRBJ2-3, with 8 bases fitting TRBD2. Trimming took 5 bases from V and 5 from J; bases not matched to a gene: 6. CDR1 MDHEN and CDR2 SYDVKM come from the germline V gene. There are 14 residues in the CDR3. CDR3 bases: TGTGCCAGCAGTATAGCGGGGATGCTAGATACGCAGTATTTT. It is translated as CASSIAGMLDTQYF.

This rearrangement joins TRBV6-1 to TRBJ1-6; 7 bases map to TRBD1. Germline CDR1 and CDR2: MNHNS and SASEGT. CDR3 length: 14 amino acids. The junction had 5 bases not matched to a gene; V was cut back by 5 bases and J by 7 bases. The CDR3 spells CASSIGTENSPLHF. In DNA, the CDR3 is TGTGCCAGCAGTATCGGGACAGAAAATTCACCCCTCCACTTT.

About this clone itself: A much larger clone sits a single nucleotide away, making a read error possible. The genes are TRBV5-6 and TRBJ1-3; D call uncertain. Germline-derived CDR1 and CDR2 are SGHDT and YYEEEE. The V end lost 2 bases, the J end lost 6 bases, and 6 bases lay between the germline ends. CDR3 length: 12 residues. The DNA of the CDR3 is TGTGCCAGCAGCTTAGCTGTAAACACCATATATTTT. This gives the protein CASSLAVNTIYF.

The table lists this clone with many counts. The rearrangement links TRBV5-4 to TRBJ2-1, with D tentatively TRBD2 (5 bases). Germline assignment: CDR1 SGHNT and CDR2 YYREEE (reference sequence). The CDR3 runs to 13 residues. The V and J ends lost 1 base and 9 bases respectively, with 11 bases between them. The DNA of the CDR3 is TGTGCCAGCAGCTTGAGTCTAGCTGGTGAGCAGTTCTTC. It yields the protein CASSLSLAGEQFF.

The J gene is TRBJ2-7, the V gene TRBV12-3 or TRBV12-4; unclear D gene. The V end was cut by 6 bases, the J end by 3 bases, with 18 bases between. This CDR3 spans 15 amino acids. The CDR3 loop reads CASRKTIWGDYEQYF. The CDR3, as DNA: TGTGCCAGCAGGAAAACTATCTGGGGTGACTACGAGCAGTACTTC.

CDR3 region: CASSFFLNQPQHF. The CDR3 DNA sequence: TGTGCCAGCAGCTTCTTCCTCAATCAGCCCCAGCATTTT. The V and J genes are TRBV7-2 and TRBJ1-5; D is undetermined. V was trimmed by 3 bases and J by 3 bases, leaving 6 bases between them. Germline V gene lookup returns CDR1 SGHTA and CDR2 FQGNSA. This CDR3 is 13 amino acids long.

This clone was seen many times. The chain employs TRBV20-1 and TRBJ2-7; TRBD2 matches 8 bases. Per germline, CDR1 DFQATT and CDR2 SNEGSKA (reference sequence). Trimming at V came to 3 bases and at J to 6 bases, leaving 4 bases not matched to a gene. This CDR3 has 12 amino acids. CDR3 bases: TGCAGTGCTAGCGGGGGGGCTTTCGAGCAGTACTTC. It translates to CSASGGAFEQYF.

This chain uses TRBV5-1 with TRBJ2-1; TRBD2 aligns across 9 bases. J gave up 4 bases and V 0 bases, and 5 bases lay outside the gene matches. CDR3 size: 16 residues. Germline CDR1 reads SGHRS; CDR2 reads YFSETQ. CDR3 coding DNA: TGCGCCAGCAGCTTGGTTGCGGGGGGGATTTACAATGAGCAGTTCTTC. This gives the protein CASSLVAGGIYNEQFF.

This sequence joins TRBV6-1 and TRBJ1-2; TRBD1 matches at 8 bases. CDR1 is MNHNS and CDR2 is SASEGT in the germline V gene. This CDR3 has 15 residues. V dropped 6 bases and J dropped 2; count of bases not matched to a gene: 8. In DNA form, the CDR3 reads TGTGCCAGCAGGGGGACAGGAACCAGCAACTATGGCTACACCTTC. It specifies CASRGTGTSNYGYTF.

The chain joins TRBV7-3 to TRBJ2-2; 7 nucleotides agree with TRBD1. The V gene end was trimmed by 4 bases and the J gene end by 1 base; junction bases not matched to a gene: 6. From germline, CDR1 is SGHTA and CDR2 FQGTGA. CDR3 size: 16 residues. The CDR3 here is CASSSWDSRNTGELFF. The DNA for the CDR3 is TGTGCCAGCAGCTCCTGGGACAGCCGGAACACCGGGGAGCTGTTTTTT.

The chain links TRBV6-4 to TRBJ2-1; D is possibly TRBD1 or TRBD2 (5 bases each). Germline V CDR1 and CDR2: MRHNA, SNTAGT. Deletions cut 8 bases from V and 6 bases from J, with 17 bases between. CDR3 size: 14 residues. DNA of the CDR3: TGTGCCAGCCTCTTTTTGTGGGGGTCCAATGAGCAGTTCTTC. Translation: CASLFLWGSNEQFF.

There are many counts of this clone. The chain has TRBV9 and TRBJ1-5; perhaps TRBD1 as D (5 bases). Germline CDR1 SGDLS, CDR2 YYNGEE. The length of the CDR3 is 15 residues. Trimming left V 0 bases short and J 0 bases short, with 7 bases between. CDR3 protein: CASSVVGGSNQPQHF. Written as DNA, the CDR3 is TGTGCCAGCAGCGTAGTTGGGGGTAGCAATCAGCCCCAGCATTTT.